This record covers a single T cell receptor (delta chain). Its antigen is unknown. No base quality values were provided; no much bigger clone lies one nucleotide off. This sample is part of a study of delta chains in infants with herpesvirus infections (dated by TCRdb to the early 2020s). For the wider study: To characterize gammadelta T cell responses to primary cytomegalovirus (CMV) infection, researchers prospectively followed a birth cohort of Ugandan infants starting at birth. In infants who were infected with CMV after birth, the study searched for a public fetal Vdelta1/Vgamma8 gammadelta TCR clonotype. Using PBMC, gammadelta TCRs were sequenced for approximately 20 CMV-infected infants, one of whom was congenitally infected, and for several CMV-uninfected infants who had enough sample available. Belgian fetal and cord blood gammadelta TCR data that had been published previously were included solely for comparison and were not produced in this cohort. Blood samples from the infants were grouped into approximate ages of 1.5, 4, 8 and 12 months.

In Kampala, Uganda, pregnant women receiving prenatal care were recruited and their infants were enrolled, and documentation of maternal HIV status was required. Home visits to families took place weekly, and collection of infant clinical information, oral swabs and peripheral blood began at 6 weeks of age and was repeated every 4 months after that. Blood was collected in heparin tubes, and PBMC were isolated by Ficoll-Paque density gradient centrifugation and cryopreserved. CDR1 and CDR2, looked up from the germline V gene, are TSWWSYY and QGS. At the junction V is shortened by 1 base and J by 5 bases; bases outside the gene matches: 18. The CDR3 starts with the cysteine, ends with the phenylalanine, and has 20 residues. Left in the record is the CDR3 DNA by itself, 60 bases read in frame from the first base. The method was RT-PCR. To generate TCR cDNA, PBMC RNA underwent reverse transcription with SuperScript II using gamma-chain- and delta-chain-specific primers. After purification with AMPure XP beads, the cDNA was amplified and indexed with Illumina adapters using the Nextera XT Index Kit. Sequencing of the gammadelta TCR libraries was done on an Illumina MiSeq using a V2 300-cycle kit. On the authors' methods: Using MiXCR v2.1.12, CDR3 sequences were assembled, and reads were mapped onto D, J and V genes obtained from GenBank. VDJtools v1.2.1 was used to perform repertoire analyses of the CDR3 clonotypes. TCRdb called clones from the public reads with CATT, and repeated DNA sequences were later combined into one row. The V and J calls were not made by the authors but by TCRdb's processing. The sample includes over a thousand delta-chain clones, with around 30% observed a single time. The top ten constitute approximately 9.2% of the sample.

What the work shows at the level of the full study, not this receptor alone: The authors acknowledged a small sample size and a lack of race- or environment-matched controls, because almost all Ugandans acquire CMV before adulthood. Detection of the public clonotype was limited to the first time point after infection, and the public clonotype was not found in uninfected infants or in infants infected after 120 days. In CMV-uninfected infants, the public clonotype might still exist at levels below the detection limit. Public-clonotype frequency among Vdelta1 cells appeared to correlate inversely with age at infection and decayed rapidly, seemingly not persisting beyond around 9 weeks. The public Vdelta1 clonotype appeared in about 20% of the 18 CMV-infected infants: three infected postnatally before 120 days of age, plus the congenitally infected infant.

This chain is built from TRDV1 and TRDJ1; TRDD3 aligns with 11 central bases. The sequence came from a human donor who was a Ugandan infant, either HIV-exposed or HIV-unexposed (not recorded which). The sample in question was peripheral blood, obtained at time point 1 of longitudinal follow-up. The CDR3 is CALGEPFLSSWGIRGDKLIF. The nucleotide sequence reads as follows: TGTGCTCTTGGGGAACCCTTCCTGTCCTCTTGGGGGATACGCGGAGATAAACTCATCTTT.